The 30 T cell receptor beta chains listed next were all sequenced from one sample in a study of blood T cell repertoires in COVID-19. TCRdb's copy holds only in-frame clones and misses some; the assay was immunoSEQ multiplex PCR. This repertoire shows 110,000 to 150,000 clones, around 91% found once; its top ten account for roughly 3%. Sequenced material: peripheral blood. Receptors originate from a woman between 55 and 75 years old with active COVID-19.

The DNA of the CDR3 is TGTGCCAGCTCACCCGCAGGGGGCAAGACCGGGGAGCTGTTTTTT. Its protein is CASSPAGGKTGELFF. The chain uses TRBV18 and TRBJ2-2; 8 bases match TRBD1. The J segment lost 5 bases and the V segment lost 3 bases, leaving 5 bases of the junction unmatched. The CDR3 totals 15 residues. Germline assignment: CDR1 KGHSH and CDR2 LQKENI.

The chain employs TRBV3-1 (or the pseudogene TRBV3-2) and TRBJ2-5, with 7 bases identical to TRBD1. Per germline, CDR1 LGHDT and CDR2 YNNKEL (reference sequence). The CDR3 runs to 17 residues. V was pared by 4 bases and J by 5 bases, with 16 bases of the junction left unmatched. The CDR3 nucleotides are TGTGCCAGCAGCCGCAATACACAGGGGTTTTCGTGGGAGACCCAGTACTTC. This codes for CASSRNTQGFSWETQYF.

This chain links TRBV19 with TRBJ2-7; D perhaps matches TRBD1 (5 bases). The CDR3 is 15 amino acids. Trimming removed 3 bases at V and 3 bases at J, with 15 bases between. Germline CDR1 is LNHDA and CDR2 is SQIVND (reference sequence). As DNA, the CDR3 is TGTGCCAGTAGTATCTCCCCGACAGAACTCTACGAGCAGTACTTC. Its protein product is CASSISPTELYEQYF.

The V and J genes are TRBV9 and TRBJ2-5; tentatively, D is TRBD2 (5 bases). This CDR3 has 16 residues. Germline CDR1 reads SGDLS; CDR2 reads YYNGEE. Trimming stripped 0 bases from V and 1 base from J, with 13 bases between. Here the CDR3 DNA reads TGTGCCAGCAGCGTAGGAGCGGACGATATCCAAGAGACCCAGTACTTC. The encoded protein is CASSVGADDIQETQYF.

V is TRBV19 and J is TRBJ2-7; 8 nucleotides line up with TRBD2. The CDR3 spans 13 residues. Germline CDR1 is LNHDA and CDR2 is SQIVND (reference sequence). The V gene end was trimmed by 5 bases and the J gene end by 6 bases; junction bases not matched to a gene: 6. Here the CDR3 DNA reads TGTGCCAGTAGTCCCCTAGCGGGTGTCGAGCAGTACTTC. It yields the protein CASSPLAGVEQYF. Supplemented by reference TRBV19 and TRBJ2-7, the full variable domain reads DGGITQSPKYLFRKEGQNVTLSCEQNLNHDAMYWYRQDPGQGLRLIYYSQIVNDFQKGDIAEGYSVSREKKESFPLTVTSAQKNPTAFYLCASSPLAGVEQYFGPGTRLTVT.

This clone has just one count. The V gene is TRBV28, the J gene TRBJ2-1, with D possibly TRBD2 on 5 matching bases. With 6 bases removed from V and 6 bases from J, the gap between germline ends came to 21 bases. CDR3 size: 16 residues. The germline gives CDR1 MDHEN, CDR2 SYDVKM. In DNA, the CDR3 is TGTGCCAGCAGGAAGGAATCGGGATCCCTTTTCAATGAGCAGTTCTTC. Translating it yields CASRKESGSLFNEQFF.

The sample holds one count of this clone. The rearrangement links TRBV20-1 to TRBJ2-7, with no clear D. V was clipped by 3 bases and J by 1 base, with 10 bases between them. Germline loops: CDR1 DFQATT, CDR2 SNEGSKA (reference sequence). The CDR3 extends over 13 amino acids. CDR3 DNA sequence: TGCAGTGCTAGTCAGAGCGCTTCCTACGAGCAGTACTTC. Residues: CSASQSASYEQYF.

This chain joins TRBV6-6 and TRBJ2-3; 8 bases line up with TRBD2. There are 14 residues in the CDR3. V shed 5 bases and J 1 base; nucleotides not matched to a gene: 2. The V gene's germline CDR1 is MNHNY and CDR2 SVGAGI (reference sequence). The CDR3 nucleotides are TGTGCCAGCAGTGGAGCGGGAGGCACAGATACGCAGTATTTT. Encoded protein: CASSGAGGTDTQYF.

The chain is built from TRBV6-1 and TRBJ2-3; 9 bases are shared with TRBD2. Unmatched junction bases numbered 7, after V lost 3 bases and J lost 0 bases. From germline, CDR1 is MNHNS and CDR2 SASEGT. The CDR3 covers 17 residues. The CDR3 DNA reads TGTGCCAGCAGTGACAGGTGGACTAGCGAGAGCACAGATACGCAGTATTTT. This gives the protein CASSDRWTSESTDTQYF.

This rearrangement joins TRBV28 to TRBJ1-2, with a tentative D call TRBD1 (6 bases). This CDR3 region has 13 residues. Between the trimmed V and J ends, which lost 6 bases and 3 bases, there was a span of 11 bases. The V gene's germline CDR1 is MDHEN and CDR2 SYDVKM. The CDR3 DNA reads as TGTGCCAGCAGGGAACAGGGTGACTATGGCTACACCTTC. This sequence encodes CASREQGDYGYTF.

This chain uses TRBV6-5 with TRBJ2-7, with 7 bases identical to TRBD1. The germline CDR1 and CDR2 sequences are MNHEY and SVGAGI. This CDR3 has 14 amino acids. V shed 6 bases, J shed 5 bases, and the junction held 10 bases outside the gene matches. This CDR3 reads CASSHTGAVNEQYF. The CDR3 coding sequence is TGTGCCAGCAGCCACACAGGGGCCGTCAACGAGCAGTACTTC.

This clone appeared a single time. The V gene is TRBV5-4, the J gene TRBJ2-1, with D perhaps matching TRBD2 (6 bases). From germline, CDR1 is SGHNT and CDR2 YYREEE (reference sequence). V was cut by 4 bases and J by 7 bases, with 12 bases left in between. This CDR3 has 13 residues. The CDR3 DNA reads TGTGCCAGCAGCCCCACTAGCCAGAATGAGCAGTTCTTC. Amino acid sequence: CASSPTSQNEQFF.

The V call is TRBV11-1, the J call TRBJ1-1, with D possibly being TRBD1 (5 bases). CDR1 SGHAT and CDR2 FQDESV come from the germline V gene (reference sequence). The length of the CDR3 is 13 residues. The ends were cut back, 1 base at V and 9 bases at J, with 12 bases in the middle. The CDR3 sequence: CASSLVRGNKAFF. As DNA, the CDR3 is TGTGCCAGCAGCTTAGTGCGGGGGAATAAAGCTTTCTTT.

V and J are TRBV10-2 and TRBJ2-7; 10 bases match TRBD2. J gave up 1 base and V 2 bases, and 2 bases lay outside the gene matches. The V gene's germline CDR1 is WSHSY and CDR2 SAAADI. The CDR3 totals 15 residues. The chain's CDR3 is CASSEPAGGSYEQYF. The CDR3 DNA sequence: TGCGCCAGCAGTGAGCCAGCGGGAGGGTCCTACGAGCAGTACTTC.

In its sample, this clone was seen once. The chain uses TRBV6-5 and TRBJ2-1; no clear D gene. Trimming left V 2 bases short and J 7 bases short, with 18 bases between. CDR1 MNHEY and CDR2 SVGAGI come from the germline V gene. CDR3 length equals 16 residues. The CDR3 DNA reads TGTGCCAGCAGTTACGGAAGCAGGCCCCTCGCGAATGAGCAGTTCTTC. This codes for CASSYGSRPLANEQFF.

This clone appeared a single time. The gene calls are TRBV21-1 and TRBJ1-1; the table's D call of TRBD1 was not tested on the DNA. TRBV21-1 is a documented pseudogene. The CDR3 covers 14 residues. Here the CDR3 DNA reads TGTGCCAGCAGCTTAACCCCGACAGGGATTGAAGCTTTCTTT. Translating gives CASSLTPTGIEAFF.

The chain has TRBV28 and TRBJ2-5; possible D gene TRBD2, 6 bases. Germline assignment: CDR1 MDHEN and CDR2 SYDVKM. The CDR3 sequence is 14 residues long. The V gene lost 6 bases and the J gene lost 5 bases, with 16 bases spanning the gap. The CDR3 sequence is CASRRDFRLETQYF. DNA of the CDR3: TGTGCCAGCAGGCGGGACTTTAGATTGGAGACCCAGTACTTC.

The V gene is TRBV6-5, the J gene TRBJ1-1; TRBD1 aligns across 7 bases. V shed 5 bases, J shed 6 bases, and the junction held 6 bases outside the gene matches. Germline V gene lookup returns CDR1 MNHEY and CDR2 SVGAGI. The CDR3 has 13 amino acids. The chain's CDR3 is CASSQIQGSEAFF. The CDR3 DNA reads TGTGCCAGCAGTCAAATACAGGGGTCTGAAGCTTTCTTT.

This clone is a singleton in its sample. The rearrangement joins TRBV5-1 to TRBJ2-1, with a possible D match to TRBD2 (5 bases). The germline V and J ends were trimmed by 2 bases and 7 bases, with 13 bases remaining between them. CDR3 length: 14 amino acids. The germline V gene encodes CDR1 SGHRS and CDR2 YFSETQ. The CDR3: CASSLDYPPNEQFF. In nucleotides, the CDR3 is TGCGCCAGCAGCTTAGACTACCCCCCGAATGAGCAGTTCTTC.

The gene calls are TRBV6-2 or TRBV6-3 and TRBJ2-7; 7 positions agree with TRBD2. Per the germline V gene, CDR1 is MNHEY and CDR2 is SVGEGT. With V trimmed by 2 bases and J by 0 bases, 7 bases remained unmatched. This CDR3 is built from 16 residues. The CDR3 nucleotides are TGTGCCAGCAGTTACCGGGGGGAACCCTCCTCCTACGAGCAGTACTTC. Its protein is CASSYRGEPSSYEQYF.

Notes on this clone: Other DNA sequences in this specimen translate into the identical CDR3. V gene TRBV28 combines with J gene TRBJ1-4; no clear D. Germline V lookup: CDR1 MDHEN, CDR2 SYDVKM. Trimming took off 6 bases at V and 5 bases at J, with 7 bases between the two ends. The CDR3 spans 12 residues. The CDR3 protein is CASRRSNEKLFF. The CDR3 nucleotides read TGTGCCAGCAGGCGTTCCAATGAAAAACTGTTTTTT.

This clone was seen a few times. V and J are TRBV7-9 and TRBJ2-1; tentatively, D is TRBD1 (6 bases). The germline V and J ends were trimmed by 5 bases and 8 bases, with 16 bases remaining between them. The CDR3 covers 14 residues. The germline V gene encodes CDR1 SEHNR and CDR2 FQNEAQ (reference sequence). The DNA of the CDR3 is TGTGCCAGCAGCCCCCTTCACAGGGTGCATGAGCAGTTCTTC. This codes for CASSPLHRVHEQFF. The variable domain in full, with the rest retrieved from reference TRBV7-9 and TRBJ2-1, is DTGVSQNPRHKITKRGQNVTFRCDPISEHNRLYWYRQTLGQGPEFLTYFQNEAQLEKSRLLSDRFSAERPKGSFSTLEIQRTEQGDSAMYLCASSPLHRVHEQFFGPGTRLTVL.

V gene TRBV7-2 combines with J gene TRBJ2-2, with 7 nucleotides matching TRBD2. The length of the CDR3 is 18 residues. CDR1 and CDR2 from the germline V gene are SGHTA and FQGNSA. V lost 5 bases to trimming and J lost 6 bases; unmatched junction nucleotides: 18. The DNA for the CDR3 is TGTGCCAGCAGCCAAAGAATTATCCGGGACTACCTCCCCGGGGAGCTGTTTTTT. It codes for CASSQRIIRDYLPGELFF. Together with reference TRBV7-2 and TRBJ2-2, the CDR3 gives the full variable domain: GAGVSQSPSNKVTEKGKDVELRCDPISGHTALYWYRQSLGQGLEFLIYFQGNSAPDKSGLPSDRFSAERTGGSVSTLTIQRTQQEDSAVYLCASSQRIIRDYLPGELFFGEGSRLTVL.

This sequence joins TRBV5-1 and TRBJ2-7; D possibly corresponds to TRBD1 (6 bases). CDR1 and CDR2 (germline): SGHRS, YFSETQ. The ends were cut back, 4 bases at V and 0 bases at J, with 14 bases in the middle. The CDR3 spans 15 residues. Here the CDR3 DNA reads TGCGCCAGCAGCCCGGGCCACAGGGACTCCTACGAGCAGTACTTC. The encoded protein is CASSPGHRDSYEQYF.

The chain joins TRBV5-4 to TRBJ2-7; unclear D gene. Trimming shortened V by 0 bases and J by 10 bases, and 14 bases separated the two germline ends. The germline V gene has CDR1 SGHNT and CDR2 YYREEE (reference sequence). The CDR3 is 13 amino acids. This CDR3 reads CASSLDRSHEQYF. The CDR3, as DNA: TGTGCCAGCAGCTTGGACAGAAGCCATGAACAGTACTTC. Using reference TRBV5-4 and TRBJ2-7 for the parts outside the CDR3, the full variable domain is ETGVTQSPTHLIKTRGQQVTLRCSSQSGHNTVSWYQQALGQGPQFIFQYYREEENGRGNFPPRFSGLQFPNYSSELNVNALELDDSALYLCASSLDRSHEQYFGPGTRLTVT.

The chain employs TRBV7-8 and TRBJ2-1, with TRBD1 matching 8 bases. The germline gives CDR1 SGHVS, CDR2 FQNEAQ. Trimming at V came to 1 base and at J to 3 bases, leaving 8 bases not matched to a gene. CDR3 size: 17 residues. CDR3 DNA sequence: TGTGCCAGCAGCTTAGTAGACGGACAGGGTGGCTACAATGAGCAGTTCTTC. It specifies CASSLVDGQGGYNEQFF. Supplemented by reference TRBV7-8 and TRBJ2-1, the full variable domain reads GAGVSQSPRYKVAKRGQDVALRCDPISGHVSLFWYQQALGQGPEFLTYFQNEAQLDKSGLPSDRFFAERPEGSVSTLKIQRTQQEDSAVYLCASSLVDGQGGYNEQFFGPGTRLTVL.

This clone was detected only a few times. The chain couples TRBV27 to TRBJ2-7, with no clear D. The CDR3 is made up of 12 amino acids. V gave up 6 bases and J gave up 5 bases, with 11 bases separating them. Germline CDR1 and CDR2: MNHEY and SMNVEV (reference sequence). CDR3 protein: CASSPRGNEQYF. For the CDR3, the DNA is TGTGCCAGCAGCCCAAGAGGCAACGAGCAGTACTTC.

The chain employs TRBV5-4 and TRBJ1-6, with D maybe TRBD1 (5 bases). The germline CDR1 and CDR2 sequences are SGHNT and YYREEE (reference sequence). The CDR3 is 16 residues long. The V end was cut by 1 base, the J end by 9 bases, with 17 bases between. For the CDR3, the DNA is TGTGCCAGCAGCTTGACAGGCGGACGAATGAGTTCACCCCTCCACTTT. Translated: CASSLTGGRMSSPLHF.

There are a few counts of this clone. The gene calls are TRBV28 and TRBJ2-5; possibly TRBD1 for D (7 bases). The germline V gene encodes CDR1 MDHEN and CDR2 SYDVKM. Trimming left V 11 bases short and J 2 bases short, with 12 bases between. The CDR3 length is 12 residues. CDR3 loop: CAAQGGQETQYF. In DNA form, the CDR3 reads TGTGCCGCCCAGGGGGGACAAGAGACCCAGTACTTC.

This chain uses TRBV28 with TRBJ2-1, with D maybe TRBD2 (6 bases). Germline loops: CDR1 MDHEN, CDR2 SYDVKM. CDR3 length: 15 residues. The ends were cut back, 3 bases at V and 7 bases at J, with 16 bases in the middle. The CDR3 here is CASSFIGEALNEQFF. The CDR3 coding sequence is TGTGCCAGCAGTTTCATCGGGGAGGCGTTAAATGAGCAGTTCTTC.